This T cell receptor beta chain is drawn from a study of T cell responses to AZD1222 COVID-19 vaccine. Regarding the study as a whole: After two AZD1222 doses, spike-specific TCR breadth and depth rose versus day 0.

A remark on this clone: Its antigen is undetermined.

Sequenced by immunoSEQ multiplex PCR; TCRdb stores in-frame clones only, minus some. Of under 100,000 clones detected, 80% to 90% appear once; the ten largest clones hold more than 6%. The CDR3 has 15 residues. Germline V CDR1 and CDR2: SGHKS, YYEKEE (reference sequence). V gave up 4 bases and J gave up 2 bases, with 13 bases separating them. The source is an adult in good health. Source: peripheral blood, taken on day 0 of AZD1222 vaccination. The rearrangement links TRBV5-5 to TRBJ1-5; D call uncertain. The CDR3 region has the DNA TGTGCCAGCAGCATCGACGGATGGCGCAATCAGCCCCAGCATTTT. Encoded protein: CASSIDGWRNQPQHF.